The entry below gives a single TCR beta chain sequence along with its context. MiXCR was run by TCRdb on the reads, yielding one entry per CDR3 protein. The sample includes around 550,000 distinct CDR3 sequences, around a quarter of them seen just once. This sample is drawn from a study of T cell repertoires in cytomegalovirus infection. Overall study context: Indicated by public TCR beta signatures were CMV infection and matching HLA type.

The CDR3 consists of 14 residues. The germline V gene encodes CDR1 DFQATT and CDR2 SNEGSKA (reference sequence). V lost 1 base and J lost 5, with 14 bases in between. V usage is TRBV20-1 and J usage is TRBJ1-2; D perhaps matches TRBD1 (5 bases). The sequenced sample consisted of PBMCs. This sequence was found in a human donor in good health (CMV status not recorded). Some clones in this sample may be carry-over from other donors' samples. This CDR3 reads CSARVQGASYGYTF. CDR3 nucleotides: TGCAGTGCTAGAGTTCAGGGAGCTAGTTATGGCTACACCTTC.